The clone carrying this T cell receptor beta chain was picked up one time. The data belong to a study of control samples from healthy donors and cancer patients. Sequencing was performed with immunoSEQ multiplex PCR; in TCRdb, only in-frame clones are kept and a portion is missing. The sample includes about 84,000 clones, roughly 91% of them seen just once. The CDR3 is 13 residues long. The germline gives CDR1 SEHNR, CDR2 FQNEAQ (reference sequence). The V gene lost 3 bases and the J gene lost 6 bases, with 11 bases spanning the gap. This sequence was found in a man in his fifties or sixties in good health. The V and J genes are TRBV7-9 and TRBJ1-2; D not resolved. Sequencing used blood. CDR3 loop: CASSFGERDGYTF. The CDR3 nucleotides are TGTGCCAGCAGCTTCGGGGAGAGAGATGGCTACACCTTC. The full variable domain, with the rest looked up from reference TRBV7-9 and TRBJ1-2, is DTGVSQNPRHKITKRGQNVTFRCDPISEHNRLYWYRQTLGQGPEFLTYFQNEAQLEKSRLLSDRFSAERPKGSFSTLEIQRTEQGDSAMYLCASSFGERDGYTFGSGTRLTVV.